This T cell receptor (beta chain) appears in the sequencing data of a study of T cell changes during pregnancy in multiple sclerosis. V was cut by 1 base and J by 2 bases, with 6 bases left in between. This CDR3 is built from 14 residues. In germline, CDR1 is MNHEY, CDR2 SVGAGI. Sequencing was performed with immunoSEQ multiplex PCR; in TCRdb, only in-frame clones are kept and a portion is missing. The repertoire holds more than 35,000 clones, with 91% as singletons. The starting material was CD8+ T cells from peripheral blood mononuclear cells, obtained after pregnancy. The chain has TRBV6-5 and TRBJ1-5, with TRBD1 as a possible D gene (5 bases). This sequence was found in a female donor with multiple sclerosis, enrolled in a pregnancy study. CDR3 sequence: CASSYFRGNQPQHF. As DNA, the CDR3 is TGTGCCAGCAGTTACTTCAGGGGCAATCAGCCCCAGCATTTT.